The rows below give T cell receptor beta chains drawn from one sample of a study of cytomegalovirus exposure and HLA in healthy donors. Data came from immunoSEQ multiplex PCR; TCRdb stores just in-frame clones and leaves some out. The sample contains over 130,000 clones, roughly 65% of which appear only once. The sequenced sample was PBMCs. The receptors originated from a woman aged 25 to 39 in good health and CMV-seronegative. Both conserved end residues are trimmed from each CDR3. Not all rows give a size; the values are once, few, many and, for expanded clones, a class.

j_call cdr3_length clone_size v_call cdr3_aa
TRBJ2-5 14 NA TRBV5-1 ASSLIPTSGKETQY
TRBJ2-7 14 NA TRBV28 ASSLFGQGFSYEQY
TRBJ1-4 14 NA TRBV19 ASSLQGGATNEKLF
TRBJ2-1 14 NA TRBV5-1 ASSPQAWVWDNEQF
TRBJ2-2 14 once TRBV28 ASSPDRGRSTGELF
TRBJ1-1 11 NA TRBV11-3 ASSSGYGTEAF
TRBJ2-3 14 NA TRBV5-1 ASSLGRVAGVGTQY
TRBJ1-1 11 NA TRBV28 ASSPWTGGEAF
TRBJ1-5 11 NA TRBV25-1 ASGDRGHQPQH
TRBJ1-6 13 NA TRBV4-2 ASSQGLVDNSPLH
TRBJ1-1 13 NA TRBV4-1 ASSQGGQRESRAF
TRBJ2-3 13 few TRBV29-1 SGYGTSGGSDTQY
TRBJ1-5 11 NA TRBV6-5 ASSTGYHQPQH
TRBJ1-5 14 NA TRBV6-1 ASSDARQLPNQPQH
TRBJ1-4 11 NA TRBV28 ASRGQINEKLF
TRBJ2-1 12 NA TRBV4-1 ASRGTLSYNEQF
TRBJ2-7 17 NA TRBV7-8 ASSLGRGSGGTNSYEQY
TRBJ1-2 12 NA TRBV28 ASSLRTGSYGYT
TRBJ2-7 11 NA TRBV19 ASSIDLGYEQY
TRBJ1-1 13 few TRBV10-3 AIREGQGISAEAF
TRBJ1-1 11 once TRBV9 ASSVTEGTEAF
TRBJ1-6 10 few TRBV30 AWGRVNSPLH
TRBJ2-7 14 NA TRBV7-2 ASSLDSSRYSYEQY
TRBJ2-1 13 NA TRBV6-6 ASSPTSGSLNEQF
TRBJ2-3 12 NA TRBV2 ASSASDGGDTQY
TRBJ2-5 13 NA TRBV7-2 ASSLEAGGQETQY
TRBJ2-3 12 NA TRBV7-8 ASRWASGTDTQY
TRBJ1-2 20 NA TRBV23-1 ASSQLVARGPIPPIMNYGYT
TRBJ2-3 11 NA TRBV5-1 ASSEGVTDTQY